These T cell receptor beta chains were read from a single sample in a study of technical replicates of blood from a handful of donors. This table comes from immunoSEQ multiplex PCR, and its TCRdb copy is limited to in-frame clones, with some not included. The sample includes fewer than 80,000 clones, 70% to 90% of them seen just once. The sample consisted of PBMCs. The origin of the receptors is a human donor in good health. Some clones in this sample may be carry-over from other donors' samples. Each CDR3 is given with its conserved first and last residue. A D gene is named only where the DNA matches it firmly. Only some rows state a clone size, as once, few, many or a class for expanded clones.

D: TRBD1; J: TRBJ1-2; V: TRBV27; size: -; DNA: TGTGCCAGCAGTTTGGGGGGACAGGGGCACTATGGCTACACCTTC; CDR3: CASSLGGQGHYGYTF
D: -; J: TRBJ1-1; V: TRBV29-1; size: -; DNA: TGCAGCGTTGAAGATCGAGGGCCGGACGGACACACTGAAGCTTTCTTT; CDR3: CSVEDRGPDGHTEAFF
D: -; J: TRBJ2-1; V: TRBV29-1; size: -; DNA: TGCAGCGTTGAAGTCTCTTCCCATGAGCAGTTCTTC; CDR3: CSVEVSSHEQFF
D: TRBD1; J: TRBJ1-1; V: TRBV5-4; size: -; DNA: TGTGCCAGCAGCTTGTTCACAGGGGGGAACACTGAAGCTTTCTTT; CDR3: CASSLFTGGNTEAFF
D: TRBD1; J: TRBJ2-7; V: TRBV19; size: -; DNA: TGTGCCAGTAGTCCCGGGACAGACTTCTACGAGCAGTACTTC; CDR3: CASSPGTDFYEQYF
D: -; J: TRBJ1-1; V: TRBV2; size: -; DNA: TGCGGGGGGGGCTACGGCATGAACACTGAAGCTTTCTTT; CDR3: CGGGYGMNTEAFF
D: TRBD2; J: TRBJ2-7; V: TRBV7-2; size: -; DNA: TGTGCCAGCAGCCCCCCGCTAGCGGGGGTCTACGAGCAGTACTTC; CDR3: CASSPPLAGVYEQYF
D: TRBD1; J: TRBJ1-3; V: TRBV10-1; size: -; DNA: TGCGCCAGCAGTGCTTCCGGGGACAGAGCCAAATCAAGAAACACCATATATTTT; CDR3: CASSASGDRAKSRNTIYF
D: -; J: TRBJ1-2; V: TRBV14; size: -; DNA: TGTGCCAGCAGCCAAGGAGGCAAGGAGGGCTACACCTTC; CDR3: CASSQGGKEGYTF
D: -; J: TRBJ1-5; V: TRBV18; size: -; DNA: TGTGCCAGCTCACCGGGACTTAATAGCAATCAGCCCCAGCATTTT; CDR3: CASSPGLNSNQPQHF
D: -; J: TRBJ1-4; V: TRBV7-2; size: -; DNA: TGTGCCAGCAGCTTAAGACAGAGTACCTATGAAAAACTGTTTTTT; CDR3: CASSLRQSTYEKLFF
D: TRBD1; J: TRBJ1-1; V: TRBV18; size: -; DNA: TGTGCCAGCTCACGGGGACAGGGGATGGGAAACACTGAAGCTTTCTTT; CDR3: CASSRGQGMGNTEAFF
D: -; J: TRBJ2-3; V: TRBV7-2; size: -; DNA: TGTGCCAGCAGCTCCAATTTCCAGCGGAGCACAGATACGCAGTATTTT; CDR3: CASSSNFQRSTDTQYF
D: TRBD1; J: TRBJ1-5; V: TRBV2; size: -; DNA: TGTGCCAGCAGAGAGACAGGGCTCGGTCAGCCCCAGCATTTT; CDR3: CASRETGLGQPQHF
D: TRBD2; J: TRBJ2-7; V: TRBV25-1; size: -; DNA: TGTGCCAGCGGGCTATGGCGGGAGACTACCTACGAGCAGTACTTC; CDR3: CASGLWRETTYEQYF
D: -; J: TRBJ2-1; V: TRBV5-6; size: -; DNA: TGTGCCAGCAGCTTCCCTTCGCGGGATTCTGAGCAGTTCTTC; CDR3: CASSFPSRDSEQFF
D: TRBD2; J: TRBJ2-2; V: TRBV7-9; size: -; DNA: TGTGCCAGCAGTGCGGGACTAGCAATTAACACCGGGGAGCTGTTTTTT; CDR3: CASSAGLAINTGELFF
D: TRBD2; J: TRBJ2-7; V: TRBV5-1; size: -; DNA: TGCGCCAGCAGCCGAAGACTAGCGGGAGGCTACGAGCAGTACTTC; CDR3: CASSRRLAGGYEQYF
D: -; J: TRBJ2-1; V: TRBV5-4; size: -; DNA: TGTGCCAGCAGCTTGGAGGGGAGGAAGGACAATGAGCAGTTCTTC; CDR3: CASSLEGRKDNEQFF
D: -; J: TRBJ1-5; V: TRBV4-1; size: medium-sized; DNA: TGCGCCAGCAGCCAAGGGGTTCGGATCGGGGACAATCAGCCCCAGCATTTT; CDR3: CASSQGVRIGDNQPQHF
D: TRBD2; J: TRBJ2-2; V: TRBV9; size: -; DNA: TGTGCCAGCAGCGTAGGGGTGTCGGGAGGTAACACCGGGGAGCTGTTTTTT; CDR3: CASSVGVSGGNTGELFF
D: TRBD1; J: TRBJ2-5; V: TRBV19; size: -; DNA: TGTGCCAGTAGTATGGGACAGTCCCAAGAGACCCAGTACTTC; CDR3: CASSMGQSQETQYF